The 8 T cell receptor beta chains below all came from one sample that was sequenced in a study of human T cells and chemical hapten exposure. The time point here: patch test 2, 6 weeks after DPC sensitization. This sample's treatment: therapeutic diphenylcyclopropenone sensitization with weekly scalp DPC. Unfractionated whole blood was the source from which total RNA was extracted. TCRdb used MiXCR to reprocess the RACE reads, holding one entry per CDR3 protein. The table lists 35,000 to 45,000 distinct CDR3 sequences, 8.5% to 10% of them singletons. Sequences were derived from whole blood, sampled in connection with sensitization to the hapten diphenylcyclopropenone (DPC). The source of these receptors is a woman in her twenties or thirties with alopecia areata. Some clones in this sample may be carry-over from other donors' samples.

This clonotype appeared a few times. CDR3 residues: CASIINKGQGDSYEQYF. The CDR3 DNA reads as TGTGCCAGCATTATAAATAAGGGACAGGGAGACTCCTACGAGCAGTACTTC. The chain employs TRBV14 and TRBJ2-7; 9 positions agree with TRBD1. From germline, CDR1 is SGHDN and CDR2 FVKESK. This CDR3 has 17 residues. The J segment lost 0 bases and the V segment lost 7 bases, leaving 13 bases of the junction unmatched.

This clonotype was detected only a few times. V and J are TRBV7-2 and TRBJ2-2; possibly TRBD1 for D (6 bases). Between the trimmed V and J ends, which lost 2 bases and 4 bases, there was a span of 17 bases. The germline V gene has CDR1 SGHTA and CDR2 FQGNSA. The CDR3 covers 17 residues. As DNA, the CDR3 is TGTGCCAGCAGCTTAACTTTGTACAGGGTTCCCACCGGGGAGCTGTTTTTT. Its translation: CASSLTLYRVPTGELFF.

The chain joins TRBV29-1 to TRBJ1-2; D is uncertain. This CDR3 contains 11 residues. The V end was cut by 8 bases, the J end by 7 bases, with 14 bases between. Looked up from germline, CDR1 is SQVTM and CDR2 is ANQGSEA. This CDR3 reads CSFGIQFGYTF. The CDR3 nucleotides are TGCAGCTTCGGGATTCAGTTTGGCTACACCTTC.

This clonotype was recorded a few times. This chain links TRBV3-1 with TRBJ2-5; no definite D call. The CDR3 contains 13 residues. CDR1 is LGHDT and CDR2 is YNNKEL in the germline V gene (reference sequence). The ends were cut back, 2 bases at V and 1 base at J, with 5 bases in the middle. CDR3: CASSQRGQETQYF. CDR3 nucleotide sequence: TGTGCCAGCAGCCAACGAGGCCAAGAGACCCAGTACTTC.

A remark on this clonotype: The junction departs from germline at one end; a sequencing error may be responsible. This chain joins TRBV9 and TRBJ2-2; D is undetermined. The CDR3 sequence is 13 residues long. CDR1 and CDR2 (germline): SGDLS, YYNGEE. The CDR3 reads CVSSVSGTGELFF. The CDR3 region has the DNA TGTGTCAGCAGCGTAAGTGGCACCGGGGAGCTGTTTTTT.

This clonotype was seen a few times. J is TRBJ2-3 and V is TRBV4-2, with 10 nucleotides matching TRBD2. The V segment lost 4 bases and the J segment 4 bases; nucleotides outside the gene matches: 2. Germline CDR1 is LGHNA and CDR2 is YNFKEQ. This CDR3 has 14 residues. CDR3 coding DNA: TGTGCCAGCAGCCTACTAGCGGGGTCAGATACGCAGTATTTT. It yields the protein CASSLLAGSDTQYF.

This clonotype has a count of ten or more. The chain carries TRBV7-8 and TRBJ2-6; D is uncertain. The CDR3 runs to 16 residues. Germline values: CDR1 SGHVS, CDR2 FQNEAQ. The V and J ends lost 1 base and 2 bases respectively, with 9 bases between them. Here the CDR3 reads CASSLVAGAGANVLTF. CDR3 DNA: TGTGCCAGCAGCTTAGTAGCAGGTGCTGGGGCCAACGTCCTGACTTTC.

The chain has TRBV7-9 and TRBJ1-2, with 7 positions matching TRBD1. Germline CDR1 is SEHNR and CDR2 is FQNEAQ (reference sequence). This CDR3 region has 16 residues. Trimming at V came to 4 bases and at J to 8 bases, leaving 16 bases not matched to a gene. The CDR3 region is CASSSNKGTVDGGYTF. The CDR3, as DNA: TGTGCCAGCAGCTCAAATAAGGGGACAGTGGACGGCGGCTACACCTTC.